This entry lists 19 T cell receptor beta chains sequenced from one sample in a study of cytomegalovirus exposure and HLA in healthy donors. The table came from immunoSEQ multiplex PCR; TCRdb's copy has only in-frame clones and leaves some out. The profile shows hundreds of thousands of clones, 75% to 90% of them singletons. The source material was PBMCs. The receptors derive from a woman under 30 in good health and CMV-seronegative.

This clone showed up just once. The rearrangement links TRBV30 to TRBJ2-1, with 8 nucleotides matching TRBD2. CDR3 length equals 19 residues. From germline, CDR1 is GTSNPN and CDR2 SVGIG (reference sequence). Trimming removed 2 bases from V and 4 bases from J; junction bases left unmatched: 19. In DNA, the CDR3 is TGTGCCTGGAGTAACCCCAGGAGCGGGGGTCCACTAAGATACAATGAGCAGTTCTTC. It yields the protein CAWSNPRSGGPLRYNEQFF.

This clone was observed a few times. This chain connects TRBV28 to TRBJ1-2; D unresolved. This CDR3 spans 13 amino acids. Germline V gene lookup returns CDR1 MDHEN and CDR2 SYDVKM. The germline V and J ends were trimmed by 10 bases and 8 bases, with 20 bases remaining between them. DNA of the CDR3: TGTGCCACCTCGACAAGTCCCCGCTGGGGCTACACCTTC. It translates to CATSTSPRWGYTF.

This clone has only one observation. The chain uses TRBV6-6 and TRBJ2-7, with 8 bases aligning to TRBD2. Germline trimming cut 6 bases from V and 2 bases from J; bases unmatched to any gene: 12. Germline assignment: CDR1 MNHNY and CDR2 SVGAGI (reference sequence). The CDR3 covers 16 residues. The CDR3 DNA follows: TGTGCCAGCAGCCGGGGGGAGGGTAGCGGGACCTACGAGCAGTACTTC. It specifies CASSRGEGSGTYEQYF.

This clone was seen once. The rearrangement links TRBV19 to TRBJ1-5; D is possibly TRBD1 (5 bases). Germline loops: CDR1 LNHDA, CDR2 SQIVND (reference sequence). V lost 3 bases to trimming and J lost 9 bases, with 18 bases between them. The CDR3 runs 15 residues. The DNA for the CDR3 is TGTGCCAGTAGTATTGGGCAGGGTGCCTTGTGGCCCCAGCATTTT. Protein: CASSIGQGALWPQHF.

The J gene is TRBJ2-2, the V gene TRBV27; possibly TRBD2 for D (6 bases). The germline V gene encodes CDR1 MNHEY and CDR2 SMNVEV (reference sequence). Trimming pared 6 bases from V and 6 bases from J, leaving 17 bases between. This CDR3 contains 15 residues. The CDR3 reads CASRPLTSSPGELFF. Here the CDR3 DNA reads TGTGCCAGCAGGCCTCTCACTAGCTCCCCCGGGGAGCTGTTTTTT.

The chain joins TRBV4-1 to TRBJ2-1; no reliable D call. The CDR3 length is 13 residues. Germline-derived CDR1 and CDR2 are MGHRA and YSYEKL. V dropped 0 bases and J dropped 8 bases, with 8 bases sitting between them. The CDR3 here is CASSQEGVDEQFF. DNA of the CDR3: TGCGCCAGCAGCCAAGAAGGAGTTGATGAGCAGTTCTTC.

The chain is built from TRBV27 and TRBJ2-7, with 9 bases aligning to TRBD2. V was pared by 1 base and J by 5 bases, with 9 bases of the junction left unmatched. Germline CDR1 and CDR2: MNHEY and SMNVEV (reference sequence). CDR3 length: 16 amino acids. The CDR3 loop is CASSLLLSSGADEQYF. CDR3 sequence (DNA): TGTGCCAGCAGTTTATTGTTGTCTAGCGGGGCCGACGAGCAGTACTTC.

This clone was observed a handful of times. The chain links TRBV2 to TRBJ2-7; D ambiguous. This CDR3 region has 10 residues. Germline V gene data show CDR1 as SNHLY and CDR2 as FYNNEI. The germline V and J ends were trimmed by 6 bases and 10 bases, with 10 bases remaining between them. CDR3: CASREKAQYF. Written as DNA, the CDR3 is TGTGCCAGCAGAGAAAAAGCTCAGTACTTC. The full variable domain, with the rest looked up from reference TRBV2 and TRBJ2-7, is EPEVTQTPSHQVTQMGQEVILRCVPISNHLYFYWYRQILGQKVEFLVSFYNNEISEKSEIFDDQFSVERPDGSNFTLKIRSTKLEDSAMYFCASREKAQYFGPGTRLTVT.

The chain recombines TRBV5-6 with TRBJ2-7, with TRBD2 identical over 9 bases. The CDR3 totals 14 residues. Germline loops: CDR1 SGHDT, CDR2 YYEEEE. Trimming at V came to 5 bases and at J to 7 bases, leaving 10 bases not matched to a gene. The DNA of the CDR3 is TGTGCCAGCAGTTCCTCACTAGCGGGCGAGGAGCAGTACTTC. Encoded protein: CASSSSLAGEEQYF.

The CDR3: CATSPRVTTNEKLFF. The DNA for the CDR3 is TGTGCCACCAGTCCCAGGGTTACTACTAATGAAAAACTGTTTTTT. The J gene is TRBJ1-4, the V gene TRBV15; TRBD1 is a possible D gene (5 bases). This CDR3 region has 15 residues. Germline CDR1 and CDR2: LNHNV and YYDKDF (reference sequence). Trimming removed 6 bases from V and 2 bases from J, with 13 bases in between.

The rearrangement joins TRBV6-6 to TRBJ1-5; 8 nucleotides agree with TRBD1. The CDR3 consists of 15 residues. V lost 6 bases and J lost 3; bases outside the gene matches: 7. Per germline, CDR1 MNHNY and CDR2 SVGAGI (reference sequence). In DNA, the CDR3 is TGTGCCAGCAGGCCCAGGGGGCTCGTCAATCAGCCCCAGCATTTT. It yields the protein CASRPRGLVNQPQHF.

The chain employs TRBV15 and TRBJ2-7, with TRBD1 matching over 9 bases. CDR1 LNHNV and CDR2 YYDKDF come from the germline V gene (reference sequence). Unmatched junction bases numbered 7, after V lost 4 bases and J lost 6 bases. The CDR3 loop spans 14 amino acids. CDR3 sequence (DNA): TGTGCCACCAGCAAACAGGGGGCGAATGGCGAGCAGTACTTC. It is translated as CATSKQGANGEQYF.

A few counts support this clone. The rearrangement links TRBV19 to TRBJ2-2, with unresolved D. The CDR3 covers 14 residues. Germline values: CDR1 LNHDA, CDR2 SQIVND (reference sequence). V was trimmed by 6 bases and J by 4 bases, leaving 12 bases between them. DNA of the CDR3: TGTGCCAGTAGATCCCCCCCCGTCACCGGGGAGCTGTTTTTT. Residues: CASRSPPVTGELFF.

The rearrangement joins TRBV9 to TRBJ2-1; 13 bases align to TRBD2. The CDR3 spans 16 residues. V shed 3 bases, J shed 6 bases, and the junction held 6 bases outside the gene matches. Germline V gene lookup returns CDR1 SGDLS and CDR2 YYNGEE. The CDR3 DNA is TGTGCCAGCAGCGCCCGGACTAGCGGGAGAAGCAATGAGCAGTTCTTC. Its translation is CASSARTSGRSNEQFF.

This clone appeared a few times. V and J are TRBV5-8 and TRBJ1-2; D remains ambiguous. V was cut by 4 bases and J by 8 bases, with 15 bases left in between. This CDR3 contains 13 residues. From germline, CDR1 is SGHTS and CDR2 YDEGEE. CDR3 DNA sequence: TGTGCCAGCAGCGCCGAGCACGCGGGGGGCTACACCTTC. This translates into CASSAEHAGGYTF.

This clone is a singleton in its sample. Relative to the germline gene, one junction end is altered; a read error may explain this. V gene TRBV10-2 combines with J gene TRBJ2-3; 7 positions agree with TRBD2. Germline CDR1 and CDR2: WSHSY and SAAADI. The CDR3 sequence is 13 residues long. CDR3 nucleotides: TGCGCCACCAGTAGCGGGAGCACAGATACGCAGTATTTT. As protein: CATSSGSTDTQYF.

The CDR3 region is CASKWAGMNTEAFF. The DNA for the CDR3 is TGTGCCAGCAAATGGGCAGGGATGAACACTGAAGCTTTCTTT. The chain employs TRBV27 and TRBJ1-1, with D perhaps matching TRBD1 (5 bases). CDR3 length: 14 amino acids. Germline V CDR1 and CDR2: MNHEY, SMNVEV (reference sequence). Trimming shortened V by 7 bases and J by 0 bases, and 12 bases separated the two germline ends.

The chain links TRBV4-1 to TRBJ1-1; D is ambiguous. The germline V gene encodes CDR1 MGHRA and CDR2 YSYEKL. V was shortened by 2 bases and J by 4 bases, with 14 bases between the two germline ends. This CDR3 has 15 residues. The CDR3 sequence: CASSQSADPATEAFF. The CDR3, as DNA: TGCGCCAGCAGCCAAAGCGCAGATCCCGCCACTGAAGCTTTCTTT.

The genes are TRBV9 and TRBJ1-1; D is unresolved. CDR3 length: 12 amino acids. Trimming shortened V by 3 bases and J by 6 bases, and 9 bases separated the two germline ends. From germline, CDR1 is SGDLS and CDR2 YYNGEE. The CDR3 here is CASSAGEAEAFF. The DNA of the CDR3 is TGTGCCAGCAGCGCCGGTGAAGCTGAAGCTTTCTTT.